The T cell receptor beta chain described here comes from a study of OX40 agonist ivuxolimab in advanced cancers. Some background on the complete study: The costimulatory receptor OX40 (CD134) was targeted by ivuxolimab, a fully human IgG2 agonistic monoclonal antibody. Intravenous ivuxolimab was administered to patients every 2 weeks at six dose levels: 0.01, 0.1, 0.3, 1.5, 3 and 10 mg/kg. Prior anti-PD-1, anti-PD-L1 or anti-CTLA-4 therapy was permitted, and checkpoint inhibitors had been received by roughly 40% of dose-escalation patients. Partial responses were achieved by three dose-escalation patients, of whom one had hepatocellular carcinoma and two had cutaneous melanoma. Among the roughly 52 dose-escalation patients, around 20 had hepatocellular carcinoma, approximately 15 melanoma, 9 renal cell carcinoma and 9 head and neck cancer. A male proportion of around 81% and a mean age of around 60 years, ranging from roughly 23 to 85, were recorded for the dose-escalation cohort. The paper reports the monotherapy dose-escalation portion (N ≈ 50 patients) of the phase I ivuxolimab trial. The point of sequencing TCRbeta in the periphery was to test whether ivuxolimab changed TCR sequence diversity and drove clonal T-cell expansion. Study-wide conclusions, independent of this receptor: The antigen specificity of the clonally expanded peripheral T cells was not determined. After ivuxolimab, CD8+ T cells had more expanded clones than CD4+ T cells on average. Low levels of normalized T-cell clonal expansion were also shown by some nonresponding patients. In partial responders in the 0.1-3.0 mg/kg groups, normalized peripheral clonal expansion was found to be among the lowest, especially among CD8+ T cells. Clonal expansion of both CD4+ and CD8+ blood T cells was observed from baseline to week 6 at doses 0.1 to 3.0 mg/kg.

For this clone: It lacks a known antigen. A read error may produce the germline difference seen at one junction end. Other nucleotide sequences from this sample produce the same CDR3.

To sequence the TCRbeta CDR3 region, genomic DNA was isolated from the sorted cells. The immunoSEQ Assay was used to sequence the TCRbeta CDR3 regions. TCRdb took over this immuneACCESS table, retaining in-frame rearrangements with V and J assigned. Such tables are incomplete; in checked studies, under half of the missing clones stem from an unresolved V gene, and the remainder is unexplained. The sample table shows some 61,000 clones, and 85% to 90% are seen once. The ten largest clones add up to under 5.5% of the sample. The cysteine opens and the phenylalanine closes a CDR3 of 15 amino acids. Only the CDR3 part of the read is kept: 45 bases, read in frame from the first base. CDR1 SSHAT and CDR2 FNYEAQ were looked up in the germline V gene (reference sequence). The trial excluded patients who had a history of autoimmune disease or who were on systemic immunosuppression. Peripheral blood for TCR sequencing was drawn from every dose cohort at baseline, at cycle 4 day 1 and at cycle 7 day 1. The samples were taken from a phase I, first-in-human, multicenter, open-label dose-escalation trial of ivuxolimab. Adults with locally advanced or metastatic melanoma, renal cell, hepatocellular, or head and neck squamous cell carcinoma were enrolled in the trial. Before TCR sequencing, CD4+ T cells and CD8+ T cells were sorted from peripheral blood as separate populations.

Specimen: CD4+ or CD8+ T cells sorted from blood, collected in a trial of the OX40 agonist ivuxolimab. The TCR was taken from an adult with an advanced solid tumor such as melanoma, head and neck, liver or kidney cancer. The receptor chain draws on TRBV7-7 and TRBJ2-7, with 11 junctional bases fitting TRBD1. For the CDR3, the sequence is CASSPDRGPSYEQYF. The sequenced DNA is TGTGCTAGCAGCCCGGACAGGGGGCCCTCCTACGAGCAGTACTTC.